This T cell receptor (beta chain) was captured by sequencing in a study of CD8 T cells in ankylosing spondylitis. The study, taken as a whole, reports: Significantly higher representation of disease-linked clones was reported for matched ankylosing spondylitis synovial fluid.

In making TCR beta libraries, quantitative 5'-RACE with molecular barcodes was used. TCRdb called the 5' RACE reads again in MiXCR, with one record for every CDR3 protein. The sample yields 100,000 to 150,000 distinct CDR3 sequences, 7% seen once. The CDR3 has 13 residues. V was pared by 1 base and J by 5 bases, with 7 bases between. Germline V gives CDR1 SGHRS, CDR2 YFSETQ. There are many counts of this clonotype. Its antigen is not known. What was sequenced was blood, either unsorted or a sorted T cell fraction (not recorded which). The TCR sequence derives from a male donor with ankylosing spondylitis or in good health (not recorded which). The chain links TRBV5-1 to TRBJ2-1, with D unclear. As DNA, the CDR3 is TGCGCCAGCAGCTTGACAGTAAACAATGAGCAGTTCTTC. Protein product: CASSLTVNNEQFF.